The 21 T cell receptor beta chains below were found in one sample sequenced in a study of radiotherapy plus CTLA-4 blockade in lung cancer. The table came from immunoSEQ multiplex PCR; TCRdb's copy has only in-frame clones and leaves some out. The sample lists 40,000 to 55,000 clones, less than 90% seen once, with around a sixth in the top ten. The sequenced sample was peripheral blood, obtained from a patient treated with radiotherapy plus ipilimumab. These receptor sequences come from a human donor with non-small cell lung cancer that progressed on radiotherapy plus ipilimumab. Some clones in this sample may be carry-over from other donors' samples.

The chain has TRBV7-8 and TRBJ1-2; TRBD1 is a possible D gene (6 bases). V was shortened by 4 bases and J by 4 bases, with 13 bases between the two germline ends. CDR1 and CDR2 from the germline V gene are SGHVS and FQNEAQ. This CDR3 is 14 amino acids long. The CDR3: CASSSADRTYGYTF. The DNA of the CDR3 is TGTGCCAGCAGCTCAGCGGACAGAACCTATGGCTACACCTTC.

This clone showed up just once. The chain employs TRBV19 and TRBJ1-5, with 7 nucleotides matching TRBD1. The length of the CDR3 is 18 residues. V was clipped by 3 bases and J by 6 bases; unmatched bases: 17. Germline loops: CDR1 LNHDA, CDR2 SQIVND (reference sequence). The CDR3 DNA is TGTGCCAGTAGTATCCCGGTGGTAAAGACAGGGATACGTCAGCCCCAGCATTTT. Translating it yields CASSIPVVKTGIRQPQHF.

The V gene is TRBV6-6, the J gene TRBJ1-3; TRBD1 might be the D (6 bases). The CDR3 is 13 amino acids. Germline CDR1 is MNHNY and CDR2 is SVGAGI (reference sequence). V was clipped by 10 bases and J by 4 bases, with 14 bases between them. The CDR3 bases are TGTGCCATCCAGTCCCAGGGGGGAAACACCATATATTTT. Its translation: CAIQSQGGNTIYF.

The chain has TRBV30 and TRBJ2-3; 7 bases fit TRBD1. J lost 2 bases, V lost 7 bases, and 9 bases had no gene match. The CDR3 is 14 amino acids. Germline values: CDR1 GTSNPN, CDR2 SVGIG (reference sequence). CDR3 DNA sequence: TGTGCCTATGCCGGGACAGATACCACAGATACGCAGTATTTT. Translated, it gives CAYAGTDTTDTQYF.

In nucleotides, the CDR3 is TGTGCCAGCTCACCTGACAGAGATGGCTACACCTTC. Its protein is CASSPDRDGYTF. This rearrangement joins TRBV18 to TRBJ1-2; possibly TRBD1 for D (5 bases). Germline CDR1 is KGHSH and CDR2 is LQKENI. CDR3 length: 12 amino acids. V dropped 3 bases and J dropped 6 bases, with 8 bases sitting between them.

The rearrangement uses TRBV4-3 and TRBJ2-3, with 9 bases identical to TRBD2. V dropped 0 bases and J dropped 5; count of bases not matched to a gene: 6. CDR3 length equals 16 residues. Per the germline V gene, CDR1 is LGHNA and CDR2 is YSLEER. The CDR3 nucleotides read TGCGCCAGCAGCCAAGATCGAGCGGGAGGTTTAGATACGCAGTATTTT. Protein sequence: CASSQDRAGGLDTQYF.

V usage is TRBV7-7 and J usage is TRBJ2-1; 7 positions agree with TRBD2. This CDR3 has 17 residues. J lost 0 bases, V lost 1 base, and 6 bases had no gene match. Per the germline V gene, CDR1 is SSHAT and CDR2 is FNYEAQ (reference sequence). The CDR3 is CASSLESSGSSYNEQFF. The DNA of the CDR3 is TGTGCCAGCAGCTTAGAGTCTAGCGGAAGCTCCTACAATGAGCAGTTCTTC.

The CDR3 DNA follows: TGCGCCAGCAGCTTACGGGAGAGCTCTGGGGCCAACGTCCTGACTTTC. Its translation: CASSLRESSGANVLTF. This sequence joins TRBV5-1 and TRBJ2-6, with D perhaps TRBD2 (6 bases). The CDR3 totals 16 residues. Germline CDR1 and CDR2: SGHRS and YFSETQ. V lost 2 bases to trimming and J lost 0 bases, with 9 bases between them.

The V and J genes are TRBV7-9 and TRBJ2-1; no firm D call. The CDR3 loop spans 16 amino acids. Germline V gene sequence: CDR1 SEHNR, CDR2 FQNEAQ (reference sequence). Trimming removed 5 bases at V and 2 bases at J, with 16 bases between. This CDR3 reads CASSPHAAATYNEQFF. The DNA of the CDR3 is TGTGCCAGCAGCCCGCACGCGGCGGCTACCTACAATGAGCAGTTCTTC.

CDR3 region: CASSLWTANTGELFF. The CDR3, as DNA: TGCGCCAGCAGCCTCTGGACAGCGAACACCGGGGAGCTGTTTTTT. J is TRBJ2-2 and V is TRBV5-1; a weak D match, TRBD1 (6 bases). The CDR3 totals 15 residues. The germline V gene has CDR1 SGHRS and CDR2 YFSETQ. The ends were cut back, 4 bases at V and 0 bases at J, with 10 bases in the middle.

The chain combines TRBV4-2 with TRBJ1-2, with D possibly matching TRBD1 (6 bases). The CDR3 contains 15 residues. V shed 4 bases and J shed 4 bases, with 16 bases lying between them. Germline lookup yields CDR1 LGHNA and CDR2 YNFKEQ. The CDR3 sequence: CASSLYRESPYGYTF. In DNA form, the CDR3 reads TGTGCCAGCAGCCTGTACAGGGAGTCCCCCTATGGCTACACCTTC.

This clone was seen a single time. The V call is TRBV2, the J call TRBJ2-2; D is unclear. This CDR3 has 14 residues. Germline V CDR1 and CDR2: SNHLY, FYNNEI. The ends were cut back, 2 bases at V and 0 bases at J, with 4 bases in the middle. This chain's CDR3 is CASSELANTGELFF. The CDR3 DNA sequence: TGTGCCAGCAGTGAACTAGCGAACACCGGGGAGCTGTTTTTT.

The rearrangement joins TRBV30 to TRBJ1-6; 8 bases map to TRBD1. Germline V gene lookup returns CDR1 GTSNPN and CDR2 SVGIG (reference sequence). This CDR3 is built from 16 residues. After removal of 2 bases from V and 2 bases from J, the junction contained 5 bases not matched to a gene. The CDR3 reads CAWSFRGLPYNSPLHF. The DNA of the CDR3 is TGTGCCTGGAGTTTCAGGGGGCTGCCCTATAATTCACCCCTCCACTTT.

On this clone: Within the sample, other DNA sequences also encode this same CDR3. J is TRBJ2-2 and V is TRBV7-3; D perhaps matches TRBD2 (7 bases). Per germline, CDR1 SGHTA and CDR2 FQGTGA. CDR3 size: 16 residues. With 1 base removed from V and 0 bases from J, the gap between germline ends came to 9 bases. The CDR3 is CASSLRGGANTGELFF. CDR3 nucleotide sequence: TGTGCCAGCAGCTTAAGAGGGGGGGCGAACACCGGGGAGCTGTTTTTT.

This chain connects TRBV14 to TRBJ1-4, with 9 bases that match TRBD1. The germline V gene encodes CDR1 SGHDN and CDR2 FVKESK. The CDR3 contains 16 residues. J gave up 4 bases and V 4 bases, and 7 bases lay outside the gene matches. The CDR3 DNA reads TGTGCCAGCAGCCTAAGGGGGACAGGGCTTAATGAAAAACTGTTTTTT. This codes for CASSLRGTGLNEKLFF.

A word on this clone: The same CDR3 is also encoded by other DNA sequences in this sample. The chain has TRBV2 and TRBJ1-4, with 8 bases lining up with TRBD1. Germline V gene lookup returns CDR1 SNHLY and CDR2 FYNNEI. V was pared by 5 bases and J by 8 bases, with 7 bases of the junction left unmatched. The CDR3 runs to 14 residues. CDR3 region: CASSRTGRREKLFF. As DNA, the CDR3 is TGTGCCAGCAGTAGGACAGGGCGGCGGGAAAAACTGTTTTTT.

The chain uses TRBV5-6 and TRBJ2-6, with D unclear. Germline values: CDR1 SGHDT, CDR2 YYEEEE. CDR3 length: 17 amino acids. V was clipped by 4 bases and J by 0 bases, with 14 bases between them. In nucleotides, the CDR3 is TGTGCCAGCAGCCGCCGGTCCCGTATCTCTGGGGCCAACGTCCTGACTTTC. Translation gives CASSRRSRISGANVLTF.

J is TRBJ2-4 and V is TRBV7-2; maybe TRBD2 (6 bases). Deletions cut 2 bases from V and 7 bases from J, with 15 bases between. In germline, CDR1 is SGHTA, CDR2 FQGNSA. The CDR3 is made up of 15 amino acids. CDR3 sequence reads: CASSLTFGGVNIQYF. The CDR3 coding sequence is TGTGCCAGCAGCTTAACATTCGGGGGTGTCAACATTCAGTACTTC.

The chain joins TRBV2 to TRBJ2-2; D unresolved. CDR3 length: 12 residues. V dropped 6 bases and J dropped 1 base, with 3 bases sitting between them. The germline CDR1 and CDR2 sequences are SNHLY and FYNNEI. CDR3 loop: CASSRNTGELFF. The CDR3 nucleotides are TGTGCCAGCAGCCGGAACACCGGGGAGCTGTTTTTT.

The V gene is TRBV5-8, the J gene TRBJ1-1; D call uncertain. The germline V and J ends were trimmed by 0 bases and 6 bases, with 12 bases remaining between them. This CDR3 comprises 14 residues. Per germline, CDR1 SGHTS and CDR2 YDEGEE. CDR3 coding DNA: TGTGCCAGCAGCTTGGTGGCAATCGGGTCTGAAGCTTTCTTT. It is translated as CASSLVAIGSEAFF.

The chain combines TRBV19 with TRBJ1-1; 7 nucleotides line up with TRBD1. The V and J ends lost 6 bases and 8 bases, in that order; junction bases with no gene match: 15. Per germline, CDR1 LNHDA and CDR2 SQIVND (reference sequence). CDR3 length: 15 amino acids. The CDR3 spells CASRDNGRTGEEAFF. The CDR3 DNA sequence: TGTGCCAGTAGAGACAATGGTAGAACAGGGGAAGAAGCTTTCTTT.